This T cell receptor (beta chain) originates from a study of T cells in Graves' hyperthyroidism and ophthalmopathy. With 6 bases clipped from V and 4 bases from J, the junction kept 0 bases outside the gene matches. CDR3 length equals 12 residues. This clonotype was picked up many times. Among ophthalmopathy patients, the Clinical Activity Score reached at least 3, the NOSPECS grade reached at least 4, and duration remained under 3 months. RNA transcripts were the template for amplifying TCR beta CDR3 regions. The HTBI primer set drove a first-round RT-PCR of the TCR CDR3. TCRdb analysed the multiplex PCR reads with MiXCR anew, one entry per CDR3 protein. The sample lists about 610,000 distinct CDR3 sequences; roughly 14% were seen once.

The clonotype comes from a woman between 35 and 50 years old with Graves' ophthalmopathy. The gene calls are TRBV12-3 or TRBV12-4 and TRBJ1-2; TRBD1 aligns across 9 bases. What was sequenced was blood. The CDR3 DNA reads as TGTGCCAGCAGGACAGGGGGCTATGGCTACACCTTC. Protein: CASRTGGYGYTF.